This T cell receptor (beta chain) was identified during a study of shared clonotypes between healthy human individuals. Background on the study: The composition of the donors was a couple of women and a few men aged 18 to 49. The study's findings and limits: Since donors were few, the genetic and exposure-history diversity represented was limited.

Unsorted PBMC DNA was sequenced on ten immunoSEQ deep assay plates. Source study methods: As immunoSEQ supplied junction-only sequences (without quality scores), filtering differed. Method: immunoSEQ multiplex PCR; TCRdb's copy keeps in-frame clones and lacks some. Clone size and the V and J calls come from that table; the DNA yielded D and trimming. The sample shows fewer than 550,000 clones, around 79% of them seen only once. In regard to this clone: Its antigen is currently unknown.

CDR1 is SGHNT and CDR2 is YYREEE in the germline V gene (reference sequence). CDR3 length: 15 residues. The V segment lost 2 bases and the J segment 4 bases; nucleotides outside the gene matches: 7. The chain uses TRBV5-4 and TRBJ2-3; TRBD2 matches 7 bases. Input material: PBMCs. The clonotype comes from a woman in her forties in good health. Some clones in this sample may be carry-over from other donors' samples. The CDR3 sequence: CASSFWGGSPDTQYF. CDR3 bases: TGTGCCAGCAGCTTTTGGGGGGGTTCTCCAGATACGCAGTATTTT. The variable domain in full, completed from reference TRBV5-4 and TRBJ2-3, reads ETGVTQSPTHLIKTRGQQVTLRCSSQSGHNTVSWYQQALGQGPQFIFQYYREEENGRGNFPPRFSGLQFPNYSSELNVNALELDDSALYLCASSFWGGSPDTQYFGPGTRLTVL.